A selection of T cell receptor beta chains follows, all from one sample in a study of tumor and adjacent non-tumor tissue in lung cancer. TCRdb ran MiXCR on the multiplex PCR reads and lists one entry per CDR3 protein. The sample yields around 60,000 distinct CDR3 sequences, 61% seen once. The sequencing input was distant non-tumor lung tissue. The receptors stem from a man between 65 and 85 years old with non-small cell lung cancer. The CDR3 runs from the conserved cysteine through the conserved F or W. D genes are given only for firm matches. Clone size, where shown, is once, few, many, or a class for clones that have expanded.

v_call	j_call	clone_size	d_call	cdr3_aa	cdr3_nt
TRBV7-2	TRBJ2-1	.	TRBD2	CASSFSTSGSYNEQFF	TGTGCCAGCAGCTTTTCGACTAGCGGCTCCTACAATGAGCAGTTCTTC
TRBV6-2/TRBV6-3	TRBJ2-2	many	TRBD2	CASSNSGGAGPGELFF	TGTGCCAGCAGTAATAGCGGGGGGGCCGGTCCCGGGGAGCTGTTTTTT
TRBV28	TRBJ1-4	few	.	CASSLYGAGANEKLFF	TGTGCCAGCAGTTTGTACGGGGCCGGGGCTAATGAAAAACTGTTTTTT
TRBV7-9	TRBJ1-2	.	.	CASSPSGDLNYVYTF	TGTGCCAGCAGCCCTAGCGGGGACCTTAACTATGTCTACACCTTC
TRBV28	TRBJ2-6	few	.	CASSPQVSGANVLTF	TGTGCCAGCAGTCCTCAGGTCTCTGGGGCCAACGTCCTGACTTTC
TRBV7-9	TRBJ2-2	few	.	CASSLTGTARDTGELFF	TGTGCCAGCAGCTTAACCGGGACTGCTAGGGACACCGGGGAGCTGTTTTTT
TRBV5-6	TRBJ1-2	many	.	CASRVGLSGYTF	TGTGCCTCCCGAGTGGGGTTAAGTGGCTACACCTTC
TRBV11-2	TRBJ2-5	.	TRBD2	CASSLGPRGGVQETQYF	TGCGCCAGCAGCTTAGGTCCCCGGGGGGGGGTCCAAGAGACCCAGTACTTC
TRBV28	TRBJ2-7	.	.	CVSSQPGTYEQYF	TGTGTCAGCAGTCAACCGGGGACCTACGAGCAGTACTTC
TRBV11-2	TRBJ2-3	.	.	CASSLDWAPSDTQYF	TGTGCCAGCAGCTTGGACTGGGCCCCATCAGATACGCAGTATTTT
TRBV5-6	TRBJ1-5	many	.	CASSLSGRGPQHF	TGTGCCAGCAGCTTGTCAGGGCGGGGGCCCCAGCATTTT
TRBV7-8	TRBJ2-1	.	TRBD2	CASSLRLAGRSINYNEQFF	TGTGCCAGCAGCTTACGGCTAGCGGGGAGATCAATAAACTACAATGAGCAGTTCTTC
TRBV29-1	TRBJ2-6	.	.	CSVEKWETEANVLTF	TGCAGCGTTGAGAAGTGGGAGACTGAGGCCAACGTCCTGACTTTC
TRBV7-8	TRBJ2-7	.	.	CASSLNLATDSYEQYF	TGTGCCAGCAGCTTGAATCTAGCGACGGACTCCTACGAGCAGTACTTC
TRBV29-1	TRBJ1-5	many	.	CSVGQGRGAGPQHF	TGCAGCGTTGGTCAGGGGCGCGGGGCGGGGCCCCAGCATTTT
TRBV6-1	TRBJ2-6	.	.	CGSIAEDSSGANVLTF	TGTGGCAGCATTGCAGAGGACAGCTCTGGGGCCAACGTCCTGACTTTC
TRBV11-2	TRBJ2-3	.	.	CAGGPQRDTQYF	TGTGCCGGCGGCCCACAACGAGATACGCAGTATTTT
TRBV29-1	TRBJ1-4	many	TRBD1	CSVGGTGAEKLFF	TGCAGCGTTGGAGGGACAGGGGCTGAAAAACTGTTTTTT